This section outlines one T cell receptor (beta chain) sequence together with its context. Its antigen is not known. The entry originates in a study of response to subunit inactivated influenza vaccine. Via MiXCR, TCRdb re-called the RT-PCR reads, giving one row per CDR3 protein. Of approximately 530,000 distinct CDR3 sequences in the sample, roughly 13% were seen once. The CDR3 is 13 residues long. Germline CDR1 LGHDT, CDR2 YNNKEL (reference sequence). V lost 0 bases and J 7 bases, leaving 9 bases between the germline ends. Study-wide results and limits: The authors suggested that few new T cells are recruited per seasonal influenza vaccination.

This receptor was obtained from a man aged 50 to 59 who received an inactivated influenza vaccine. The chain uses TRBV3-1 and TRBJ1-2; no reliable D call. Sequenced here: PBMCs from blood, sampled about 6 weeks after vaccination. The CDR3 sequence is CASSQDRIGGYTF. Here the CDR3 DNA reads TGTGCCAGCAGCCAAGACAGAATAGGTGGCTACACCTTC.